One and the same sample provided the 19 T cell receptor beta chains below, sequenced in a study of T cell responses to AZD1222 COVID-19 vaccine. Here immunoSEQ multiplex PCR was the method, and the copy in TCRdb shows in-frame clones only, minus some. The profile shows 150,000 to 200,000 clones, around 90% of them singletons. Sequences were derived from peripheral blood, sampled 28 days after the second AZD1222 dose. The receptors derive from an adult who received the AZD1222 COVID-19 vaccine.

This chain's CDR3 is CASSLSTGNQPQHF. CDR3 DNA: TGTGCCAGCAGCTTATCGACAGGCAATCAGCCCCAGCATTTT. The chain couples TRBV7-9 to TRBJ1-5; a weak D match, TRBD1 (5 bases). Per the germline V gene, CDR1 is SEHNR and CDR2 is FQNEAQ (reference sequence). The CDR3 is 14 residues long. V lost 2 bases and J lost 2, with 7 bases in between.

This clone was recorded only once. This rearrangement joins TRBV2 to TRBJ2-5; TRBD1 agrees at 7 bases. Germline V CDR1 and CDR2: SNHLY, FYNNEI. The CDR3 is made up of 13 amino acids. The V segment lost 10 bases and the J segment 1 base; nucleotides outside the gene matches: 6. DNA of the CDR3: TGTGCCACCCAATGGGACAGCCAAGAGACCCAGTACTTC. Its protein is CATQWDSQETQYF.

This chain connects TRBV4-2 to TRBJ2-2, with D tentatively TRBD2 (5 bases). This CDR3 contains 17 residues. The V and J ends lost 0 bases and 3 bases respectively, with 14 bases between them. Per germline, CDR1 LGHNA and CDR2 YNFKEQ. This chain's CDR3 is CASSQDNSLAYTGELFF. Here the CDR3 DNA reads TGTGCCAGCAGCCAAGATAACAGCCTAGCTTACACCGGGGAGCTGTTTTTT.

The V gene is TRBV6-6, the J gene TRBJ1-5, with TRBD1 identical over 11 bases. The CDR3 is 15 residues long. The V segment lost 2 bases and the J segment 5 bases; nucleotides outside the gene matches: 2. In germline, CDR1 is MNHNY, CDR2 SVGAGI (reference sequence). The CDR3 reads CASSYRTGGDQPQHF. In DNA form, the CDR3 reads TGTGCCAGCAGTTACCGGACAGGGGGCGATCAGCCCCAGCATTTT.

The V and J genes are TRBV28 and TRBJ1-3; tentatively, D is TRBD1 (6 bases). V shed 4 bases and J shed 4 bases, with 11 bases lying between them. Germline V gives CDR1 MDHEN, CDR2 SYDVKM. There are 14 residues in the CDR3. The CDR3 region is CASSSEGEGNTIYF. As DNA, the CDR3 is TGTGCCAGCAGTTCAGAGGGGGAAGGAAACACCATATATTTT.

The chain is built from TRBV7-9 and TRBJ2-1, with no clear D. This CDR3 has 12 residues. CDR1 is SEHNR and CDR2 is FQNEAQ in the germline V gene (reference sequence). V dropped 3 bases and J dropped 6 bases, with 6 bases sitting between them. The CDR3 region is CASSFTGNEQFF. The CDR3 DNA reads TGTGCCAGCAGCTTTACCGGCAATGAGCAGTTCTTC. The whole variable domain, filled in from reference TRBV7-9 and TRBJ2-1, reads DTGVSQNPRHKITKRGQNVTFRCDPISEHNRLYWYRQTLGQGPEFLTYFQNEAQLEKSRLLSDRFSAERPKGSFSTLEIQRTEQGDSAMYLCASSFTGNEQFFGPGTRLTVL.

V usage is TRBV28 and J usage is TRBJ2-7, with D unresolved. CDR1 is MDHEN, CDR2 SYDVKM, per germline. The CDR3 has 12 amino acids. Trimming shortened V by 3 bases and J by 4 bases, and 7 bases separated the two germline ends. CDR3 sequence (DNA): TGTGCCAGCAGTTTCCAGGAGTACGAGCAGTACTTC. Its translation is CASSFQEYEQYF.

The V gene is TRBV4-1, the J gene TRBJ1-2, with D uncertain. V gave up 0 bases and J gave up 6 bases, with 17 bases separating them. The CDR3 totals 16 residues. The germline V gene has CDR1 MGHRA and CDR2 YSYEKL. CDR3 nucleotide sequence: TGCGCCAGCAGCCAAGAATTATCCAACAGTATTAATGGCTACACCTTC. This gives the protein CASSQELSNSINGYTF.

The rearrangement links TRBV3-1 (or the pseudogene TRBV3-2) to TRBJ1-3; 7 bases are shared with TRBD1. Looked up from germline, CDR1 is LGHDT and CDR2 is YNNKEL (reference sequence). The CDR3 contains 17 residues. The V segment lost 3 bases and the J segment 0 bases; nucleotides outside the gene matches: 8. CDR3 DNA sequence: TGTGCCAGCAGCCATCTAAACAGGGGCCTCTCTGGAAACACCATATATTTT. Residues: CASSHLNRGLSGNTIYF.

This clone appeared a single time. The gene calls are TRBV19 and TRBJ1-5; 9 nucleotides agree with TRBD1. CDR3 size: 14 residues. J gave up 7 bases and V 10 bases, and 11 bases lay outside the gene matches. Germline lookup yields CDR1 LNHDA and CDR2 SQIVND (reference sequence). CDR3 protein: CAISDRGGIQPQHF. DNA for the CDR3: TGTGCCATTTCGGACAGGGGAGGGATCCAGCCCCAGCATTTT.

The chain joins TRBV4-1 to TRBJ2-7, with 12 bases lining up with TRBD1. Per the germline V gene, CDR1 is MGHRA and CDR2 is YSYEKL. The CDR3 length is 17 residues. With 1 base clipped from V and 6 bases from J, the junction kept 10 bases outside the gene matches. CDR3: CASSQVTVGTGGIEQYF. The DNA of the CDR3 is TGCGCCAGCAGCCAAGTTACTGTCGGGACAGGGGGCATCGAGCAGTACTTC.

The chain carries TRBV6-1 and TRBJ2-1, with D perhaps TRBD1 (5 bases). The CDR3 extends over 14 amino acids. The germline V gene has CDR1 MNHNS and CDR2 SASEGT. V lost 2 bases and J 0 bases, leaving 5 bases between the germline ends. The chain's CDR3 is CASSEQGSYNEQFF. CDR3 sequence (DNA): TGTGCCAGCAGTGAACAGGGCTCCTACAATGAGCAGTTCTTC.

This clone has only one observation. The chain combines TRBV5-6 with TRBJ2-7; TRBD2 matches 9 bases. CDR1 is SGHDT and CDR2 is YYEEEE in the germline V gene. The ends lost 1 base at V and 8 bases at J; junction bases unmatched: 13. The CDR3 totals 16 residues. This CDR3 reads CASSLRASGKVVKQYF. The CDR3, as DNA: TGTGCCAGCAGCTTGAGGGCTAGCGGGAAAGTAGTCAAGCAGTACTTC.

The gene calls are TRBV15 and TRBJ2-1, with 9 nucleotides matching TRBD2. The CDR3 is made up of 18 amino acids. The V gene's germline CDR1 is LNHNV and CDR2 YYDKDF (reference sequence). Trimming removed 0 bases from V and 7 bases from J; junction bases left unmatched: 13. Here the CDR3 reads CATSRDGGSGSLLNEQFF. DNA of the CDR3: TGTGCCACCAGCAGAGATGGGGGTAGCGGGAGTCTCCTAAATGAGCAGTTCTTC.

The table lists this clone with a few counts. As DNA, the CDR3 is TGTGCCAGCAGCTCCGGACAGGGCTATGGCTACACCTTC. Its translation: CASSSGQGYGYTF. The rearrangement links TRBV5-4 to TRBJ1-2; TRBD1 matches at 8 bases. V shed 3 bases, J shed 4 bases, and the junction held 2 bases outside the gene matches. The CDR3 covers 13 residues. The V gene's germline CDR1 is SGHNT and CDR2 YYREEE (reference sequence).

The rearrangement joins TRBV5-5 to TRBJ2-5, with D hard to call. This CDR3 comprises 14 residues. The V gene's germline CDR1 is SGHKS and CDR2 YYEKEE (reference sequence). V was cut by 2 bases and J by 5 bases, with 13 bases left in between. CDR3 bases: TGTGCCAGCAGCTTATCCTTTCTGAGGGAGACCCAGTACTTC. Its translation is CASSLSFLRETQYF.

The chain links TRBV5-1 to TRBJ2-5; 10 positions agree with TRBD2. The trim removed 3 bases at V and 0 bases at J, leaving 5 bases unmatched. CDR3 length: 16 residues. CDR1 is SGHRS and CDR2 is YFSETQ in the germline V gene. CDR3 amino acids: CASSSISGGNQETQYF. The CDR3 DNA reads as TGCGCCAGCAGCTCCATTAGCGGGGGGAACCAAGAGACCCAGTACTTC.

V gene TRBV24-1 combines with J gene TRBJ2-3; perhaps TRBD2 as D (7 bases). V was cut by 9 bases and J by 1 base, with 13 bases left in between. Germline lookup yields CDR1 KGHDR and CDR2 SFDVKD. This CDR3 is built from 14 residues. CDR3 sequence reads: CATRGGGRTDTQYF. The DNA for the CDR3 is TGTGCCACCCGTGGCGGGGGCCGCACAGATACGCAGTATTTT.

This chain joins TRBV7-3 and TRBJ1-1, with D perhaps TRBD1 (6 bases). CDR1 is SGHTA and CDR2 is FQGTGA in the germline V gene. CDR3 length: 14 amino acids. Deletions cut 5 bases from V and 0 bases from J, with 10 bases between. CDR3 region: CASSLTGMNTEAFF. The CDR3 DNA sequence: TGTGCCAGCAGCCTGACAGGAATGAACACTGAAGCTTTCTTT.